What follows is one T cell receptor (beta chain) and its context. No antigen is known for it. CDR3 length equals 12 residues. Germline-derived CDR1 and CDR2 are SGDLS and YYNGEE. V lost 3 bases and J lost 3, with 6 bases in between. The data were obtained in a study of OX40 agonist ivuxolimab in advanced cancers. Clones were read by immunoSEQ multiplex PCR, and TCRdb kept only the in-frame ones, dropping some. The sample holds about 48,000 clones, 70% to 90% seen once. Overall study findings and caveats: No antigen was identified for the clonally expanded peripheral T cells. Certain nonresponders additionally had low normalized T-cell clonal expansion.

Exclusion of a patient followed from autoimmune disease history or systemic immunosuppression. This chain joins TRBV9 and TRBJ1-1, with a tentative D call TRBD1 (5 bases). The specimen comprised CD4+ or CD8+ T cells sorted from blood, sampled in a trial of the OX40 agonist ivuxolimab. This sequence originates from an adult with an advanced solid tumor such as melanoma, head and neck, liver or kidney cancer. This CDR3 reads CASSARDTEAFF. The CDR3 coding sequence is TGTGCCAGCAGCGCCAGGGACACTGAAGCTTTCTTT.